A selection of T cell receptor beta chains follows, all from one sample in a study of beta chain features in type 1 diabetes. TCRdb's copy holds only in-frame clones and misses some; the assay was immunoSEQ multiplex PCR. The table records about half a million clones, about 30% of them present only once. Sequencing input: naive CD4+ T cells from blood. Receptor source: a man aged 18 to 29 in good health. Both conserved end residues are part of each CDR3. Size is omitted from some rows. Given values are once, few, many or a class for expanded clones.

j_gene | abundance | v_gene | CDR3aa
TRBJ1-1 | . | TRBV7-9 | CASSPFAGVNTEAFF
TRBJ2-3 | . | TRBV7-2 | CASSPQAAGGDTQYF
TRBJ2-5 | few | TRBV30 | CAWSVRRDLGEQYF
TRBJ2-7 | . | TRBV14 | CASSQLRGYEQYF
TRBJ2-3 | . | TRBV29-1 | CSVRFGQGDTDTQYF
TRBJ1-2 | . | TRBV28 | CASGGTLGYGYTF
TRBJ2-5 | . | TRBV30 | CAWGDRGLSQETQYF
TRBJ2-7 | . | TRBV7-2 | CASSLAGGIYEQYF
TRBJ1-4 | few | TRBV30 | CAWRAFRGLFF
TRBJ2-7 | . | TRBV6-6 | CASSLSGSAYEQYF
TRBJ2-7 | . | TRBV30 | CAWSYDRVYYEQYF
TRBJ1-1 | few | TRBV4-1 | CASSQGPGVNTEAFF
TRBJ1-2 | few | TRBV29-1 | CSVESQGPYGYTF
TRBJ2-2 | few | TRBV9 | CASSVQANTGELFF
TRBJ2-5 | few | TRBV7-3 | CASSLDRRQTQYF
TRBJ1-1 | . | TRBV20-1 | CSARRNTEAFF
TRBJ2-3 | . | TRBV4-1 | CASSQASAADTQYF
TRBJ2-5 | few | TRBV25-1 | CASSESGRGIQETQYF
TRBJ2-1 | few | TRBV7-7 | CASSFLAGGNGEQFF
TRBJ1-4 | . | TRBV4-2 | CASSQIRDVREKLFF
TRBJ1-2 | . | TRBV25-1 | CASRAGTGDYGYTF
TRBJ2-5 | . | TRBV19 | CASGAGASETQYF
TRBJ2-1 | . | TRBV7-9 | CASSLAGDTENEQFF
TRBJ1-2 | few | TRBV10-3 | CAISASWDSLDGYTF
TRBJ2-1 | . | TRBV19 | CASSPTGTGSNEQFF
TRBJ2-1 | few | TRBV7-9 | CASSLSPLAAMAYNEQFF
TRBJ2-7 | . | TRBV5-1 | CASSSRTGPYEQYF
TRBJ2-3 | . | TRBV29-1 | CSVETKGGSTDTQYF
TRBJ2-7 | . | TRBV5-1 | CASSLVSESYEQYF
TRBJ2-1 | . | TRBV18 | CASSPGTRGPNEQFF
TRBJ2-7 | . | TRBV7-2 | CASSLEGGVGSEQYF
TRBJ1-5 | . | TRBV4-1 | CASSQDSGTLPQHF
TRBJ2-7 | . | TRBV7-2 | CASSLRTGNHEQYF
TRBJ1-3 | . | TRBV29-1 | CSGCTSGNTIYF
TRBJ1-5 | . | TRBV4-1 | CASSQDKGNQPQHF
TRBJ2-3 | few | TRBV6-1 | CASRQGGTDTQYF
TRBJ2-7 | few | TRBV9 | CASSVVGSSSYEQYF
TRBJ2-1 | few | TRBV15 | CATSREGVSSYNEQFF
TRBJ2-7 | . | TRBV7-2 | CASSPPATGLFSYEQYF
TRBJ1-5 | . | TRBV9 | CASSPGTGGNQPQHF
TRBJ2-1 | . | TRBV19 | CASSAGGGLNEQFF
TRBJ1-5 | . | TRBV30 | CAWSSRDRQPQHF
TRBJ2-1 | few | TRBV19 | CASSMGTSDYNEQFF
TRBJ2-4 | . | TRBV5-1 | CASSLRGERENIQYF
TRBJ2-1 | . | TRBV19 | CASSAGPPNEQFF
TRBJ2-3 | . | TRBV10-3 | CAISHPGLSPTDTQYF
TRBJ2-1 | few | TRBV4-3 | CASSQELFLGQFF
TRBJ2-5 | few | TRBV5-4 | CASSPGQGGETQYF
TRBJ2-7 | few | TRBV27 | CASSLGDKAPYEQYF
TRBJ1-1 | . | TRBV30 | CAWKQHTEAFF